The sequence of this T cell receptor (beta chain) was determined in a study of blood T cell repertoires in COVID-19. In the authors' methods: Amplification from reference gene primers served as the basis for estimated nucleated cell counts. The data were produced by immunoSEQ multiplex PCR, yet TCRdb's version contains in-frame clones alone and is incomplete. Clone size and the V and J calls come from that table; the DNA yielded D and trimming. The table shows under 80,000 clones, with approximately 83% occurring only once. Unmatched junction bases numbered 4, after V lost 4 bases and J lost 12 bases. The CDR3 contains 11 residues. Per the germline V gene, CDR1 is SNHLY and CDR2 is FYNNEI.

The sample comprised peripheral blood. This sequence was found in a woman aged 55 to 70 with acute or convalescent COVID-19. The J gene is TRBJ1-2, the V gene TRBV2; the match to TRBD1 covers 8 bases. For the CDR3, the DNA is TGTGCCAGCAGTGTGGGCAGGGGGCACACCTTC. Amino acid sequence: CASSVGRGHTF.